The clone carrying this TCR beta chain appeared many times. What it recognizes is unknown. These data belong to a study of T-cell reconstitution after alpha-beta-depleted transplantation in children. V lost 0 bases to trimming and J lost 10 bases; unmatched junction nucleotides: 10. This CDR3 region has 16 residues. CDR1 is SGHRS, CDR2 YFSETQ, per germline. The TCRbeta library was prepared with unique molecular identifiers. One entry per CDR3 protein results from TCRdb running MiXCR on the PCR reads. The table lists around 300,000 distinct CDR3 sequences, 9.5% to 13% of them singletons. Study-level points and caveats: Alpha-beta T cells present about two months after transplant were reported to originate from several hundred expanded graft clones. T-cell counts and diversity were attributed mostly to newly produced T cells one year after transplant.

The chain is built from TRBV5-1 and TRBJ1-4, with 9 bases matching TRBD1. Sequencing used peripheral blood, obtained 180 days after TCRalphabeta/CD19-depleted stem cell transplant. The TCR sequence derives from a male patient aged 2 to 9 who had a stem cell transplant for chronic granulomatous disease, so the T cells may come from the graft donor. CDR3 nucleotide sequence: TGCGCCAGCAGCTTGGAGACACAGGGGGCAGGCGGAAAACTGTTTTTT. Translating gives CASSLETQGAGGKLFF.